The 22 T cell receptor beta chains presented below share a single source sample, sequenced in a study of blood T cell repertoires in COVID-19. Some clones are missing from TCRdb's copy, which holds only in-frame ones; the method was immunoSEQ multiplex PCR. The sample holds tens of thousands of clones, about 82% seen once. The sequenced sample consisted of peripheral blood. These receptors all stem from a human donor in a cohort sampled during active COVID-19.

The rearrangement joins TRBV24-1 to TRBJ1-4; 7 nucleotides match TRBD1. Trimming at V came to 6 bases and at J to 5 bases, leaving 5 bases not matched to a gene. The CDR3 contains 14 residues. Germline-derived CDR1 and CDR2 are KGHDR and SFDVKD. The CDR3 reads CATSSGQANEKLFF. CDR3 DNA sequence: TGTGCCACCAGTAGCGGACAGGCAAATGAAAAACTGTTTTTT.

The V gene is TRBV3-1 (or the pseudogene TRBV3-2), the J gene TRBJ2-3; 8 bases are shared with TRBD2. The CDR3 length is 17 residues. V trimming: 2 bases; J trimming: 1 base; junction bases outside the gene matches: 8. From germline, CDR1 is LGHDT and CDR2 YNNKEL (reference sequence). CDR3 bases: TGTGCCAGCAGCCAATGGAAGCGGGAGACGGGCACAGATACGCAGTATTTT. Translating gives CASSQWKRETGTDTQYF.

The chain uses TRBV7-6 and TRBJ1-2, with a tentative D call TRBD1 (5 bases). V was clipped by 5 bases and J by 5 bases, with 18 bases between them. The CDR3 totals 15 residues. CDR1 is SGHVS, CDR2 FNYEAQ, per germline. The CDR3 reads CASSPSVARDYGYTF. The CDR3 DNA is TGTGCCAGCAGCCCTTCGGTAGCCAGGGATTATGGCTACACCTTC.

The chain has TRBV4-1 and TRBJ1-4; 10 bases agree with TRBD1. The ends lost 2 bases at V and 8 bases at J; junction bases unmatched: 8. This CDR3 is 16 amino acids long. The germline V gene has CDR1 MGHRA and CDR2 YSYEKL. In DNA form, the CDR3 reads TGCGCCAGCAGCCAAAGCCCGGGACAGGGGTGGGAAAAACTGTTTTTT. Translating it yields CASSQSPGQGWEKLFF.

The rearrangement joins TRBV6-1 to TRBJ1-2, with TRBD1 matching 8 bases. V lost 1 base, J lost 5 bases, and 6 bases stayed unmatched. Per the germline V gene, CDR1 is MNHNS and CDR2 is SASEGT. This CDR3 has 15 residues. For the CDR3, the DNA is TGTGCCAGCAGTGAAGTTGGGACAGGTTCTTATGGCTACACCTTC. This sequence encodes CASSEVGTGSYGYTF.

This clone was counted once. This rearrangement joins TRBV10-3 to TRBJ1-4; tentative D call: TRBD1 (5 bases). Trimming took 4 bases from V and 8 from J, leaving 14 bases between them. This CDR3 is 14 amino acids long. The V gene's germline CDR1 is ENHRY and CDR2 SYGVKD. The CDR3 region has the DNA TGTGCCATCAGTGCCAGGGAATTTGGCGAAAAACTGTTTTTT. It encodes CAISAREFGEKLFF.

The DNA for the CDR3 is TGTGCCAGCAGCCAAAAAGCGGGGGGAGCCACAGATACGCAGTATTTT. This sequence encodes CASSQKAGGATDTQYF. The rearrangement joins TRBV3-1 (or the pseudogene TRBV3-2) to TRBJ2-3; 9 bases line up with TRBD2. The CDR3 is 16 amino acids. V gave up 2 bases and J gave up 2 bases; unmatched junction bases: 5. Germline V CDR1 and CDR2: LGHDT, YNNKEL (reference sequence).

The V gene is TRBV10-3, the J gene TRBJ2-1, with 9 bases aligning to TRBD2. CDR1 is ENHRY, CDR2 SYGVKD, per germline. Unmatched junction bases numbered 10, after V lost 3 bases and J lost 1 base. This CDR3 is built from 18 residues. The CDR3 protein is CAISEGAGGTLSYNEQFF. CDR3 sequence (DNA): TGTGCCATCAGTGAAGGAGCGGGGGGTACCCTTTCCTACAATGAGCAGTTCTTC.

The J gene is TRBJ2-1, the V gene TRBV15; tentatively, D is TRBD1 (5 bases). This CDR3 region has 15 residues. V shed 4 bases and J shed 7 bases, with 17 bases lying between them. CDR1 LNHNV and CDR2 YYDKDF come from the germline V gene (reference sequence). CDR3 nucleotide sequence: TGTGCCACCAGCAACGCCAGGGAATTAATTAATGAGCAGTTCTTC. This translates into CATSNARELINEQFF.

This chain uses TRBV7-9 with TRBJ2-3, with TRBD2 matching over 7 bases. V lost 5 bases to trimming and J lost 1 base; unmatched junction nucleotides: 9. The CDR3 sequence is 16 residues long. The germline CDR1 and CDR2 sequences are SEHNR and FQNEAQ (reference sequence). CDR3 bases: TGTGCCAGCAGCCCTCCGAGGCTAGCGGGCACAGATACGCAGTATTTT. It is translated as CASSPPRLAGTDTQYF.

The chain combines TRBV10-3 with TRBJ2-7; 7 nucleotides agree with TRBD2. Per the germline V gene, CDR1 is ENHRY and CDR2 is SYGVKD. The CDR3 has 13 residues. The V and J ends lost 8 bases and 4 bases, in that order; junction bases with no gene match: 8. CDR3 DNA sequence: TGTGCCATCGGGGGGGACCCCTCTTACGAGCAGTACTTC. This encodes CAIGGDPSYEQYF.

The V and J genes are TRBV27 and TRBJ2-1, with TRBD2 matching over 15 bases. Germline V lookup: CDR1 MNHEY, CDR2 SMNVEV (reference sequence). This CDR3 contains 14 residues. V lost 8 bases and J lost 9; bases outside the gene matches: 5. The CDR3 here is CASRGLAGGGEQFF. CDR3 bases: TGTGCCAGCCGGGGACTAGCGGGAGGTGGTGAGCAGTTCTTC.

The chain carries TRBV18 and TRBJ2-7; 7 bases align to TRBD2. V shed 3 bases, J shed 2 bases, and the junction held 4 bases outside the gene matches. Germline-derived CDR1 and CDR2 are KGHSH and LQKENI. This CDR3 comprises 14 residues. This chain's CDR3 is CASSPGAGTYEQYF. The DNA for the CDR3 is TGTGCCAGCTCACCCGGAGCGGGAACCTACGAGCAGTACTTC.

The chain is built from TRBV19 and TRBJ1-2, with TRBD1 as a possible D gene (5 bases). The CDR3 spans 14 residues. Germline V gene lookup returns CDR1 LNHDA and CDR2 SQIVND (reference sequence). V was pared by 2 bases and J by 0 bases, with 7 bases between. CDR3 DNA sequence: TGTGCCAGTAGTATAAAGGGGCCTAACTATGGCTACACCTTC. Translated: CASSIKGPNYGYTF.

The chain uses TRBV11-2 and TRBJ2-1, with D unresolved. This CDR3 spans 12 amino acids. Between the trimmed V and J ends, which lost 2 bases and 8 bases, there was a span of 7 bases. Per the germline V gene, CDR1 is SGHAT and CDR2 is FQNNGV. The CDR3 is CASSLSRDEQFF. CDR3 nucleotides: TGTGCCAGCAGCTTAAGTCGGGATGAGCAGTTCTTC.

This chain links TRBV5-1 with TRBJ1-2; perhaps TRBD1 as D (6 bases). There are 17 residues in the CDR3. Per the germline V gene, CDR1 is SGHRS and CDR2 is YFSETQ. The germline V and J ends were trimmed by 2 bases and 1 base, with 18 bases remaining between them. CDR3 in DNA: TGCGCCAGCAGCTTCAAGGGGGATATCCCCTATAACTATGGCTACACCTTC. Encoded protein: CASSFKGDIPYNYGYTF.

The chain carries TRBV29-1 and TRBJ1-2, with 8 bases lining up with TRBD1. The V gene end was trimmed by 3 bases and the J gene end by 7 bases; junction bases not matched to a gene: 7. In germline, CDR1 is SQVTM, CDR2 ANQGSEA. The CDR3 has 13 residues. CDR3 coding DNA: TGCAGCGTTGAGACACAGGGGGGGCTTGGCTACACCTTC. The encoded protein is CSVETQGGLGYTF.

The chain couples TRBV18 to TRBJ2-2, with 11 positions matching TRBD1. Germline trimming cut 6 bases from V and 2 bases from J; bases unmatched to any gene: 8. The CDR3 extends over 17 amino acids. Germline CDR1 reads KGHSH; CDR2 reads LQKENI. CDR3: CASSPPRTGGNTGELFF. The CDR3 DNA reads TGTGCCAGCTCCCCCCCCCGGACAGGGGGCAACACCGGGGAGCTGTTTTTT.

The V gene is TRBV19, the J gene TRBJ1-2; D not resolved. The CDR3 is 14 amino acids. V shed 5 bases and J shed 0 bases, with 10 bases lying between them. The germline gives CDR1 LNHDA, CDR2 SQIVND (reference sequence). For the CDR3, the DNA is TGTGCCAGTAGTGAGGGCAGAACTAACTATGGCTACACCTTC. This codes for CASSEGRTNYGYTF.

This clone appeared a single time. The chain uses TRBV5-6 and TRBJ1-2; 10 bases are a match to TRBD1. Germline V lookup: CDR1 SGHDT, CDR2 YYEEEE. This CDR3 is 15 amino acids long. The J segment lost 2 bases and the V segment lost 4 bases, leaving 5 bases of the junction unmatched. The chain's CDR3 is CASSTLDRGNYGYTF. The CDR3 DNA sequence: TGTGCCAGCAGCACCTTGGACAGGGGGAACTATGGCTACACCTTC. The variable domain in full, completed from reference TRBV5-6 and TRBJ1-2, reads DAGVTQSPTHLIKTRGQQVTLRCSPKSGHDTVSWYQQALGQGPQFIFQYYEEEERQRGNFPDRFSGHQFPNYSSELNVNALLLGDSALYLCASSTLDRGNYGYTFGSGTRLTVV.

This chain links TRBV7-3 with TRBJ2-1; maybe TRBD2 (5 bases). V dropped 1 base and J dropped 2 bases, with 9 bases sitting between them. CDR1 and CDR2 from the germline V gene are SGHTA and FQGTGA. This CDR3 has 15 amino acids. CDR3 bases: TGTGCCAGCAGCTTAAGTACCGGGACCTACAATGAGCAGTTCTTC. Translated, it gives CASSLSTGTYNEQFF. Combining the CDR3 with reference TRBV7-3 and TRBJ2-1 gives the whole variable domain GAGVSQTPSNKVTEKGKYVELRCDPISGHTALYWYRQSLGQGPEFLIYFQGTGAADDSGLPNDRFFAVRPEGSVSTLKIQRTERGDSAVYLCASSLSTGTYNEQFFGPGTRLTVL.

The gene calls are TRBV4-1 and TRBJ1-4; possibly TRBD1 for D (5 bases). Between the trimmed V and J ends, which lost 0 bases and 4 bases, there was a span of 9 bases. CDR3 length equals 15 residues. Germline CDR1 reads MGHRA; CDR2 reads YSYEKL. CDR3: CASSQDTGNNEKLFF. The CDR3 DNA reads as TGCGCCAGCAGCCAAGATACAGGCAATAATGAAAAACTGTTTTTT.